This T cell receptor (beta chain) was retrieved from a study of human T cells and chemical hapten exposure. As for the study in general: Patients were given diphenylcyclopropenone on the scalp weekly across the roughly 25-week study. DPC 0.01% went on the upper back by patch test, with reading at 6 days. Study-wide results and caveats: Clustering by CDR3 similarity yielded significantly more large clusters from expanded TCRs than controls. Once DPC sensitization occurred, TCRs above 1 in 1000 frequency showed no change.

V was pared by 1 base and J by 3 bases, with 24 bases between. The CDR3 length is 20 residues. Germline V CDR1 and CDR2: MGHRA, YSYEKL. TCRdb analysed the RACE reads with MiXCR anew, one entry per CDR3 protein. The table includes about 190,000 distinct CDR3 sequences, about 22% detected once. Time point indicated: patch test 3, about 24 weeks after DPC sensitization. As to treatment: therapeutic diphenylcyclopropenone sensitization with weekly scalp DPC. Of note for this clonotype: Its antigen is currently unknown.

The chain carries TRBV4-1 and TRBJ2-2; a weak D match, TRBD2 (5 bases). Sequences were derived from whole blood, sampled in connection with sensitization to the hapten diphenylcyclopropenone (DPC). This clonotype was sampled from a woman in her thirties or forties with alopecia areata. Some clones in this sample may be carry-over from other donors' samples. Here the CDR3 reads CASSQGPLASRNSDTGELFF. DNA for the CDR3: TGCGCCAGCAGCCAAGGACCCCTAGCTAGCCGGAATAGTGACACCGGGGAGCTGTTTTTT.